This TCR beta chain was sequenced in a study of blood T cell repertoires in COVID-19. The protocol was immunoSEQ multiplex PCR, while the TCRdb copy is restricted to in-frame clones and leaves out a portion. The table includes under 250,000 clones, roughly 85% detected once. In germline, CDR1 is SNHLY, CDR2 FYNNEI. This CDR3 has 15 amino acids. Trimming took 1 base from V and 15 from J, leaving 22 bases between them. The clonotype originates from a woman in her forties or fifties with acute COVID-19. The chain carries TRBV2 and TRBJ1-5; no clear D. Sequencing used PBMCs or T cells enriched from blood (not recorded which). CDR3 DNA sequence: TGTGCCAGCAGTGAAGGGAGGGTTGTAGGTCGCCGACGGCATTTT. Protein sequence: CASSEGRVVGRRRHF.